This T cell receptor (beta chain) emerged from a study of low-dose radiotherapy and immunotherapy resistance in tumors. Study details: Cohort 1 patients were irradiated with 0.5 Gy fractions every 2 weeks to 6.5 Gy total. Dosing of intravenous cyclophosphamide at 200 mg/m2 occurred every two weeks and took place one day prior to radiation and immunotherapy.

The sample's time point: before trial treatment. In this sample, this clonotype turned up many times. TRAV- and TRBV-specific primers, spanning alpha and beta chains, primed first-strand cDNA. Amplification, which lasted 15 to 20 PCR cycles, used a constant-region primer and V-primer adapter to amplify TCRs. In vitro transcription amplified isolated mRNA. TCRdb reprocessed the reads with MiXCR, giving one entry per CDR3 protein. The sample yields approximately 89,000 distinct CDR3 sequences, under 20% seen once. This TCR came from a male donor with prostate cancer. Here the sequenced sample was PBMCs, taken before treatment.

CDR3 sequence (DNA): TGTGCCAGCAGCTTAGGTGGACCCAGTAGCAATCAGCCCCAGCATTTT. Residues: CASSLGGPSSNQPQHF. The chain uses TRBV7-8 and TRBJ1-5; D is uncertain. The germline CDR1 and CDR2 sequences are SGHVS and FQNEAQ. V lost 1 base and J lost 0, with 10 bases in between. The CDR3 loop spans 16 amino acids.